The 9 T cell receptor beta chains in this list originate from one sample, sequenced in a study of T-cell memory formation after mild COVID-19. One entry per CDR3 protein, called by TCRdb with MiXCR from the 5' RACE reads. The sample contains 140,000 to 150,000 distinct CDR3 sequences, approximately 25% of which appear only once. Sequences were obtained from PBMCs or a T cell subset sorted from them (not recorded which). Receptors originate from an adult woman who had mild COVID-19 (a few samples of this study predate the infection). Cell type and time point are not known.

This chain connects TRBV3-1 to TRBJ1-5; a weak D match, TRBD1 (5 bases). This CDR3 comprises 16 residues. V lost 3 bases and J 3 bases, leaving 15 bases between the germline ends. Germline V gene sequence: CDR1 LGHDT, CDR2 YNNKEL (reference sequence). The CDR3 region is CASSQDSSGPNQPQHF. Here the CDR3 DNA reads TGTGCCAGCAGCCAGGACTCTTCAGGGCCCAATCAGCCCCAGCATTTT.

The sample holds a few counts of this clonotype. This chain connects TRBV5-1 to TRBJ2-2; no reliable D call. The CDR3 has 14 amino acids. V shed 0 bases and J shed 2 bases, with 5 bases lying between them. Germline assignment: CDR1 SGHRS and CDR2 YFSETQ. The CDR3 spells CASSLVDNTGELFF. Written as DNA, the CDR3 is TGCGCCAGCAGCTTGGTCGATAACACCGGGGAGCTGTTTTTT.

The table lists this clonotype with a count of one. CDR3 in amino acids: CSARDRAYNSPLHF. The CDR3, as DNA: TGCAGTGCTAGAGACAGGGCCTATAATTCACCCCTCCACTTT. The chain carries TRBV20-1 and TRBJ1-6; D possibly corresponds to TRBD1 (5 bases). The germline V gene encodes CDR1 DFQATT and CDR2 SNEGSKA (reference sequence). The V end was cut by 0 bases, the J end by 2 bases, with 5 bases between. This CDR3 has 14 residues.

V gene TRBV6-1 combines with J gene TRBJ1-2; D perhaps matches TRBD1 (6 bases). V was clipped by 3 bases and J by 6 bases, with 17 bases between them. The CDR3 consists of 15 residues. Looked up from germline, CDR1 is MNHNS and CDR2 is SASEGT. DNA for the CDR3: TGTGCCAGCAGTGACCTCAGGGGACGGGTCGATGGCTACACCTTC. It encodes CASSDLRGRVDGYTF.

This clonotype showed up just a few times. The CDR3 DNA is TGTGCCAGCAGCGTAGGTGGGGAACCCGACTATGGCTACACCTTC. Encoded protein: CASSVGGEPDYGYTF. This chain connects TRBV9 to TRBJ1-2, with unresolved D. The length of the CDR3 is 15 residues. Germline V gene lookup returns CDR1 SGDLS and CDR2 YYNGEE. Trimming shortened V by 0 bases and J by 3 bases, and 12 bases separated the two germline ends.

Written as DNA, the CDR3 is TGCGCCAGCAGCCGGGGGAGCTCAGATACGCAGTATTTT. Protein sequence: CASSRGSSDTQYF. V gene TRBV4-3 combines with J gene TRBJ2-3; D may correspond to TRBD1 or TRBD2 (5 bases each). The CDR3 has 13 residues. CDR1 and CDR2 (germline): LGHNA, YSLEER. V lost 4 bases and J lost 4, with 9 bases in between.

The CDR3 here is CASSPPSGKLRDTQYF. CDR3 nucleotide sequence: TGTGCCAGCAGCCCCCCTAGCGGGAAGCTCCGCGATACGCAGTATTTT. This chain uses TRBV9 with TRBJ2-3; 9 nucleotides match TRBD2. With 4 bases clipped from V and 6 bases from J, the junction kept 12 bases outside the gene matches. CDR3 length: 16 amino acids. Germline V gene sequence: CDR1 SGDLS, CDR2 YYNGEE.

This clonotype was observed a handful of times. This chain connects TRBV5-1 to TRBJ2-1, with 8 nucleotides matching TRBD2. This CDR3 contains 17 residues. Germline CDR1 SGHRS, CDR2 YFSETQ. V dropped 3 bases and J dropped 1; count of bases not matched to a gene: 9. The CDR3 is CASSSHPTSASYNEQFF. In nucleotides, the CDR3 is TGCGCCAGCAGCTCCCATCCGACTAGCGCGTCCTACAATGAGCAGTTCTTC.

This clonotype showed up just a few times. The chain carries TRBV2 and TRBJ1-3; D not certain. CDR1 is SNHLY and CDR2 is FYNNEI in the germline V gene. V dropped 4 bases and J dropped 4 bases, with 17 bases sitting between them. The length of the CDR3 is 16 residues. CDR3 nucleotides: TGTGCCAGCAGTGTTTTAGTCCAACGAGGAGGAAACACCATATATTTT. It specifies CASSVLVQRGGNTIYF.